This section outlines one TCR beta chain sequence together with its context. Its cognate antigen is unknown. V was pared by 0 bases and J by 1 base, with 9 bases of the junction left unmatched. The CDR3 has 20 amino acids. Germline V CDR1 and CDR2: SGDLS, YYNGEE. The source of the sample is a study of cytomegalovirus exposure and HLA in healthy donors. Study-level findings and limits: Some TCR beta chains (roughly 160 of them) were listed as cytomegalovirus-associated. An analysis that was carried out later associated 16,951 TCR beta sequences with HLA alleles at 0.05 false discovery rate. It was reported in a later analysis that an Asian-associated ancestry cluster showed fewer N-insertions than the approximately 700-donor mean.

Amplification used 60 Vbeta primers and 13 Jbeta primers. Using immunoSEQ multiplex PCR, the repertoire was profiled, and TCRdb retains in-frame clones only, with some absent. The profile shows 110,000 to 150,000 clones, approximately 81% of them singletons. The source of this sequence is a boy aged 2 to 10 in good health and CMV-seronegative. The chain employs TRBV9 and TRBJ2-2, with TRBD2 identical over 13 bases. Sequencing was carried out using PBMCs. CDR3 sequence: CASSVAGLAGVGLNTGELFF. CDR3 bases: TGTGCCAGCAGCGTAGCTGGACTAGCGGGAGTTGGCCTGAACACCGGGGAGCTGTTTTTT.